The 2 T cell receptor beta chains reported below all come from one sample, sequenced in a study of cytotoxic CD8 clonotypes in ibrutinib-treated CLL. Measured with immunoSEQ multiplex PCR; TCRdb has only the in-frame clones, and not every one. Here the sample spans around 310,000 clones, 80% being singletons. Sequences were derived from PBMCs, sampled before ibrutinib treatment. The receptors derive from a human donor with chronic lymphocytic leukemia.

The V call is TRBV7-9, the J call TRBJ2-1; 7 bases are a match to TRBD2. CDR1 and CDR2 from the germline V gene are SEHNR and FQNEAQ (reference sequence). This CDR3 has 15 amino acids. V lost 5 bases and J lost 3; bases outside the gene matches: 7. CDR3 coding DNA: TGTGCCAGCAGCCTGTCTAGCGGTAACTACAATGAGCAGTTCTTC. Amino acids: CASSLSSGNYNEQFF.

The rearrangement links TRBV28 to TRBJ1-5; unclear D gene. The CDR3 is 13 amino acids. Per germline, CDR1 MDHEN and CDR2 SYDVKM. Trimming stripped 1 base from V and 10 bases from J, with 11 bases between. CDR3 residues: CASSLSPPGPQHF. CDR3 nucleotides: TGTGCCAGCAGTTTATCCCCCCCAGGTCCCCAGCATTTT.